This T cell receptor beta chain appears in the sequencing data of a study of shared clonotypes between healthy human individuals. As concerns this clone: Its antigen is not known.

Naive-designated CD8 cells lacked CD45RO, were positively enriched for CCR7, and omitted terminally differentiated effector memory CD45RA+ cells. Profiling relied on immunoSEQ multiplex PCR, and the TCRdb table lists in-frame clones only, not all of them. The sample contains 2 million to 2.5 million clones, 85% to 95% of which appear only once. Overall study results and limits: Generally, estimated richness proved larger in naive subsets than it did in memory subsets. Shared clonotypes across all four donors exceeded non-shared ones in generation probability. A handful of donors showed sharing of approximately 5% of naive CD4 clonotypes. Rarefaction analysis demonstrated incomplete sorted-subset sequencing notwithstanding large depth.

Germline V CDR1 and CDR2: SGHVS, FQNEAQ. V was cut by 5 bases and J by 4 bases, with 12 bases left in between. The CDR3 is 13 amino acids. This receptor was identified in a man between 18 and 29 years old in good health. Some clones in this sample may be carry-over from other donors' samples. The chain carries TRBV7-8 and TRBJ2-7, with D hard to call. Sequenced input: naive CD8+ T cells from PBMCs. For the CDR3, the DNA is TGTGCCAGCAGCACCCGGGCCAATTACGAGCAGTACTTC. It yields the protein CASSTRANYEQYF.